This T cell receptor beta chain appears in the sequencing data of a study of blood T cell repertoires in COVID-19. The V gene's germline CDR1 is MRHNA and CDR2 SNTAGT. J was trimmed by 6 bases and V by 3 bases; bases with no gene match: 1. The CDR3 consists of 15 residues. This clone was counted between two and nine times. The assay was immunoSEQ multiplex PCR, and TCRdb's table has in-frame clones only and misses some. The data contain over 200,000 clones, about 87% of them singletons. V gene TRBV6-4 combines with J gene TRBJ2-1, with 14 nucleotides matching TRBD2. The sample taken for sequencing was PBMCs or T cells enriched from blood (not recorded which). The receptor comes from a woman aged 25-40 years who had been exposed to COVID-19. The CDR3 sequence is CASSEGTSGSNEQFF. The CDR3 DNA sequence: TGTGCCAGCAGTGAGGGGACTAGCGGGAGCAATGAGCAGTTCTTC.